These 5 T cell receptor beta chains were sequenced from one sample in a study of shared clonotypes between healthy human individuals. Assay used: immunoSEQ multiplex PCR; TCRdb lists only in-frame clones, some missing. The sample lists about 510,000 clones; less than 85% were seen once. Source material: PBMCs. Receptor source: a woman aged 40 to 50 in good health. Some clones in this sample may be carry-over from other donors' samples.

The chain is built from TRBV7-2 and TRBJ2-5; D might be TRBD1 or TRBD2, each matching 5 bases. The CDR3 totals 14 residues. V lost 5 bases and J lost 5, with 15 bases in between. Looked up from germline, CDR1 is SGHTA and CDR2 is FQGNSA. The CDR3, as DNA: TGTGCCAGCAGCCCAAGAACAGAGGGGGAGACCCAGTACTTC. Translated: CASSPRTEGETQYF.

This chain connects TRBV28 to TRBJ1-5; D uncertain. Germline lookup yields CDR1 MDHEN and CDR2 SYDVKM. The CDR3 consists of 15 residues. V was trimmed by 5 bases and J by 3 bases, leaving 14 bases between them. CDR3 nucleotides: TGTGCCAGCAGTCCCCATGGGGTAAACAATCAGCCCCAGCATTTT. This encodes CASSPHGVNNQPQHF.

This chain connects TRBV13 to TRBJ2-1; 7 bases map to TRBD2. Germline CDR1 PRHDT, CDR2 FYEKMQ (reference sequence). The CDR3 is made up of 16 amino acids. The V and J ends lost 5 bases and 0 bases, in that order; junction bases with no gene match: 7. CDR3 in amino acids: CASSRFGGGSYNEQFF. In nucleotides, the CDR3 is TGTGCCAGCAGCCGATTTGGCGGGGGCTCCTACAATGAGCAGTTCTTC.

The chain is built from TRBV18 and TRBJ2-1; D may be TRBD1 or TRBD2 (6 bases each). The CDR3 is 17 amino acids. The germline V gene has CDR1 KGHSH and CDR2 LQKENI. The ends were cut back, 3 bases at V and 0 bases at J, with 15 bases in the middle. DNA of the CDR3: TGTGCCAGCTCACCGCGAAAGGGGGGAAGCTCCTACAATGAGCAGTTCTTC. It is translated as CASSPRKGGSSYNEQFF.

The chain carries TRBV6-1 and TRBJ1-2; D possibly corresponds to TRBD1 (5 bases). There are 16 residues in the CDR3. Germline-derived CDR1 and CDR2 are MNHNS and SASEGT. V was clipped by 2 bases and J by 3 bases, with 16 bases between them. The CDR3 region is CASSETQGDFHYGYTF. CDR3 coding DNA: TGTGCCAGCAGTGAAACCCAGGGTGACTTCCACTATGGCTACACCTTC.